The 20 T cell receptor beta chains in this list originate from one sample, sequenced in a study of metastatic and nonmetastatic thyroid tumors. Each patient came to thyroid surgery without any prior treatment (of any kind). TCRdb reanalyzed the PCR reads with MiXCR. Among some 93,000 clones listed, approximately 11% were seen once. The sample taken for sequencing was blood. The receptors shown here come from a female donor with papillary thyroid cancer or a benign thyroid nodule (not recorded which). Some clones in this sample may be carry-over from other donors' samples.

This clone was recorded a few times. This chain connects TRBV6-1 to TRBJ2-2, with 10 positions matching TRBD2. This CDR3 spans 13 amino acids. CDR1 is MNHNS, CDR2 SASEGT, per germline. The V gene end was trimmed by 5 bases and the J gene end by 8 bases; junction bases not matched to a gene: 2. CDR3 sequence reads: CASSRSGGGELFF. The CDR3 DNA reads as TGTGCCAGCAGTCGTAGCGGGGGGGGGGAGCTGTTTTTT.

V gene TRBV6-1 combines with J gene TRBJ1-3; D is unclear. Trimming removed 4 bases from V and 4 bases from J, with 14 bases in between. Germline assignment: CDR1 MNHNS and CDR2 SASEGT. This CDR3 is 15 amino acids long. The chain's CDR3 is CASSVYGSEGNTIYF. DNA of the CDR3: TGTGCCAGCAGTGTGTATGGGTCCGAAGGAAACACCATATATTTT.

The table lists this clone with many counts. J is TRBJ2-7 and V is TRBV5-4; the D gene is possibly TRBD1 (6 bases). This CDR3 has 14 amino acids. V lost 0 bases, J lost 4 bases, and 11 bases lay in between. The germline V gene encodes CDR1 SGHNT and CDR2 YYREEE (reference sequence). The CDR3 DNA is TGTGCCAGCAGCTTGGCGGGACATAGTTACGAGCAGTACTTC. The encoded protein is CASSLAGHSYEQYF.

This clone appeared many times. The CDR3 protein is CASTKTGGGKTQYF. CDR3 nucleotides: TGTGCCAGCACAAAAACAGGGGGCGGAAAGACCCAGTACTTC. V and J are TRBV28 and TRBJ2-5, with 9 bases aligning to TRBD1. Per the germline V gene, CDR1 is MDHEN and CDR2 is SYDVKM. This CDR3 has 14 residues. V lost 7 bases, J lost 6 bases, and 9 bases stayed unmatched.

This clone was observed at least ten times. The chain joins TRBV19 to TRBJ1-2, with D unclear. With 3 bases removed from V and 3 bases from J, the gap between germline ends came to 8 bases. CDR1 is LNHDA, CDR2 SQIVND, per germline (reference sequence). This CDR3 has 13 amino acids. CDR3 sequence: CASSMGSDYGYTF. The CDR3 nucleotides are TGTGCCAGTAGTATGGGCAGTGACTATGGCTACACCTTC.

This clone was seen many times. V and J are TRBV7-2 and TRBJ2-5; D is undetermined. Per the germline V gene, CDR1 is SGHTA and CDR2 is FQGNSA. Trimming took 5 bases from V and 7 from J, leaving 11 bases between them. The CDR3 runs 12 residues. The CDR3 sequence: CASSRPAGTQYF. The CDR3 coding sequence is TGTGCCAGCAGCCGACCCGCCGGGACCCAGTACTTC.

This clone was counted at least ten times. The V and J genes are TRBV4-3 and TRBJ1-1; no definite D call. The length of the CDR3 is 14 residues. Trimming took 4 bases from V and 4 from J, leaving 13 bases between them. Per germline, CDR1 LGHNA and CDR2 YSLEER. The CDR3 sequence: CASSREPLSTEAFF. The CDR3 bases are TGCGCCAGCAGCCGCGAGCCCTTGAGCACTGAAGCTTTCTTT.

This clone was counted many times. The gene calls are TRBV14 and TRBJ2-3; 12 bases align to TRBD2. This CDR3 has 16 residues. Germline loops: CDR1 SGHDN, CDR2 FVKESK. V was clipped by 1 base and J by 5 bases; unmatched bases: 4. CDR3 sequence: CASSQGRLAGVDTQYF. The CDR3 DNA follows: TGTGCCAGCAGCCAAGGGAGACTAGCGGGAGTAGATACGCAGTATTTT.

On this clone: An end of the junction does not agree with germline; a read error may underlie this. CDR3 nucleotides: TGTGCCAGCAGTTTGGGGACAGGGAGTAACGATCAGTACTTC. Its protein is CASSLGTGSNDQYF. The gene calls are TRBV27 and TRBJ2-7; 9 bases line up with TRBD1. Germline lookup yields CDR1 MNHEY and CDR2 SMNVEV (reference sequence). This CDR3 spans 14 amino acids.

This clone was seen a few times. CDR3 nucleotides: TGTGCCAGCAGCCCCAGAGCGGGGATGGGGTACGAGCAGTACTTC. Encoded protein: CASSPRAGMGYEQYF. J is TRBJ2-7 and V is TRBV9, with TRBD2 identical over 7 bases. Germline CDR1 is SGDLS and CDR2 is YYNGEE. With 4 bases clipped from V and 4 bases from J, the junction kept 11 bases outside the gene matches. This CDR3 has 15 residues. The full variable domain, with the rest looked up from reference TRBV9 and TRBJ2-7, is DSGVTQTPKHLITATGQRVTLRCSPRSGDLSVYWYQQSLDQGLQFLIQYYNGEERAKGNILERFSAQQFPDLHSELNLSSLELGDSALYFCASSPRAGMGYEQYFGPGTRLTVT.

J is TRBJ1-6 and V is TRBV27, with a weak D call TRBD1 (6 bases). Germline V CDR1 and CDR2: MNHEY, SMNVEV (reference sequence). This CDR3 comprises 14 residues. V was shortened by 6 bases and J by 9 bases, with 15 bases between the two germline ends. The CDR3 loop reads CASSVGGGGSPLHF. DNA of the CDR3: TGTGCCAGCAGCGTGGGAGGGGGGGGTTCACCCCTCCACTTT.

This clone came up many times. V is TRBV10-3 and J is TRBJ2-1; weak D call: TRBD1 (7 bases). The ends were cut back, 6 bases at V and 8 bases at J, with 20 bases in the middle. The CDR3 has 15 residues. The germline V gene encodes CDR1 ENHRY and CDR2 SYGVKD. CDR3 protein: CAIREEGATGYEQFF. The CDR3 nucleotides read TGTGCCATCAGGGAGGAGGGGGCTACAGGCTATGAGCAGTTCTTC.

This clone was counted many times. The genes are TRBV30 and TRBJ1-1; D gene unclear. V was clipped by 2 bases and J by 2 bases, with 9 bases between them. CDR3 length: 13 amino acids. Looked up from germline, CDR1 is GTSNPN and CDR2 is SVGIG (reference sequence). CDR3 nucleotide sequence: TGTGCCTGGAGTCGACATACCAACACTGAAGCTTTCTTT. Its protein is CAWSRHTNTEAFF.

This clone occurred many times. This chain links TRBV19 with TRBJ2-6; unclear D gene. The V gene's germline CDR1 is LNHDA and CDR2 SQIVND (reference sequence). The V end lost 10 bases, the J end lost 4 bases, and 11 bases lay between the germline ends. The CDR3 is 13 amino acids. The DNA of the CDR3 is TGTGCCACGACGGAAACGGGGGCCAACGTCCTGACTTTC. Residues: CATTETGANVLTF.

This clone has ten or more counts. Mismatch with germline at one junction end may stem from a read error. The chain is built from TRBV9 and TRBJ2-7; 9 nucleotides align to TRBD1. The CDR3 is made up of 14 amino acids. Germline CDR1 is SGDLS and CDR2 is YYNGEE. The CDR3 protein is CASSVGGNRDRVPF. The DNA for the CDR3 is TGTGCCAGCAGCGTAGGGGGGAACCGGGACAGGGTTCCGTTC. Supplemented by reference TRBV9 and TRBJ2-7, the full variable domain reads DSGVTQTPKHLITATGQRVTLRCSPRSGDLSVYWYQQSLDQGLQFLIQYYNGEERAKGNILERFSAQQFPDLHSELNLSSLELGDSALYFCASSVGGNRDRVPFGPGTRLTVT.

This clone was seen ten or more times. Within the sample, other DNA sequences also encode this same CDR3. The chain carries TRBV3-1 and TRBJ2-5; 9 bases agree with TRBD2. The germline V gene has CDR1 LGHDT and CDR2 YNNKEL (reference sequence). The CDR3 is made up of 13 amino acids. J lost 4 bases, V lost 4 bases, and 1 base had no gene match. CDR3 amino acids: CASSPLAGETQYF. The CDR3 DNA follows: TGTGCCAGCAGCCCACTAGCGGGAGAGACCCAGTACTTC.

The chain couples TRBV20-1 to TRBJ2-6; D call uncertain. Germline V CDR1 and CDR2: DFQATT, SNEGSKA (reference sequence). CDR3 length equals 13 residues. CDR3 loop: CIFRASGANVLTF. The CDR3 region has the DNA TGCATTTTTAGGGCCTCTGGGGCCAACGTCCTGACTTTC.

Many counts were recorded for this clone. The chain is built from TRBV9 and TRBJ1-5; D is unresolved. Trimming pared 3 bases from V and 6 bases from J, leaving 13 bases between. The germline CDR1 and CDR2 sequences are SGDLS and YYNGEE. CDR3 length: 14 amino acids. The CDR3 bases are TGTGCCAGCAGCGGCGGGGATTCTGGTCAGCCCCAGCATTTT. This translates into CASSGGDSGQPQHF.

This clone came up many times. The chain joins TRBV6-2 or TRBV6-3 to TRBJ2-7; the match to TRBD2 covers 12 bases. The CDR3 is 14 amino acids. Germline trimming cut 6 bases from V and 6 bases from J; bases unmatched to any gene: 6. Germline V gives CDR1 MNHEY, CDR2 SVGEGT. CDR3 protein: CASSSTSGSAEQYF. CDR3 DNA: TGTGCCAGCAGCTCGACTAGCGGGAGTGCCGAGCAGTACTTC.

This clone appeared many times. The J gene is TRBJ1-2, the V gene TRBV29-1; D is undetermined. V lost 6 bases and J lost 0, with 14 bases in between. Germline lookup yields CDR1 SQVTM and CDR2 ANQGSEA. This CDR3 comprises 14 residues. The CDR3 DNA is TGCAGCGTGGCCATTGGCAGTCCTAACTATGGCTACACCTTC. Amino acid sequence: CSVAIGSPNYGYTF.